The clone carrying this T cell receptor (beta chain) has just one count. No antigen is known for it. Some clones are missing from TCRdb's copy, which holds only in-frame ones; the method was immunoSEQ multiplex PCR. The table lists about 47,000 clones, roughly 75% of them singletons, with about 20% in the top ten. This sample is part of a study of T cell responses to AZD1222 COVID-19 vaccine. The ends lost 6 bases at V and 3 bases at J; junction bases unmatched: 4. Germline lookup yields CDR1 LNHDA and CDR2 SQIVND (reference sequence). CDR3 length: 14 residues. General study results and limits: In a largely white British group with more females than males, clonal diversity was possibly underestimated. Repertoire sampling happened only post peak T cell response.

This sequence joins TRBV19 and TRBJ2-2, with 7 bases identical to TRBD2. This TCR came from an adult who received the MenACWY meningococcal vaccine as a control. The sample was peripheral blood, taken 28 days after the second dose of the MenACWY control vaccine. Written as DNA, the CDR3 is TGTGCCAGTAGGCGGGAGCGCTACACCGGGGAGCTGTTTTTT. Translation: CASRRERYTGELFF.